This record covers a single T cell receptor (beta chain). The antigen this receptor binds is unknown. Base qualities are not recorded, but no much larger clone differs from it by a single base. The cohort consisted of some 730 healthy bone marrow donors. All cohort members were sampled while nominally healthy, although unrecorded immune exposures were likely present. CMV serostatus was recorded as positive for 289 and negative for about half of the 666 cohort members, whereas no CMV serostatus was recorded for the donor in question. A peripheral blood sample was collected from each donor, and TCR beta sequencing was performed on peripheral blood mononuclear cells. The Qiagen DNeasy Blood Extraction Kit was used to extract genomic DNA from the blood cell samples. This specimen comes from a study of cytomegalovirus exposure and HLA in healthy donors (dated by TCRdb to 2015 to 2018). The study in broad terms: In an earlier analysis of roughly 590 of the donors, less than 350 Gb of sequence data and 120 million or so unique TCR beta sequences from 150 million to 200 million T cells were reported. Donor age, sex, ethnicity and CMV serostatus were compiled alongside the repertoire data. The later analysis used no new phenotypic data to find candidate immune exposures, relying instead on TCR beta sequences and their occurrence across donors. An earlier analysis of 587 of the donors used high-throughput TCR beta sequencing to judge whether each TCR beta V gene segment behaved as functional or pseudogenic. All discovery cohort repertoires had been generated on a single sequencing platform. A later genetic analysis used genome-wide SNP genotypes for about 60% of the roughly 670 donors, treating that subset as a discovery cohort. The T cell repertoires of several hundred subjects were profiled by immunosequencing and related to cytomegalovirus serostatus. Typing coverage varied by locus: 629-630 donors for A, B, C, DRB1 and DQB1; roughly 560 for DQA1; more than 600 for DPA1; some 470 for DPB1. In a later analysis, previously published TCR beta repertoires from several hundred donors were re-analyzed and high-resolution HLA genotyping was added so that TCR occurrence patterns could be studied. Class I and class II HLA loci were covered by the typing at four-digit resolution. An early release covering more than 500 HLA-typed donors comprised about 300 gigabases of sequencing data and roughly 86 million unique TCR sequences. The study aimed to test whether cataloging public T cell receptors could reveal signatures of past pathogen exposure. Roughly 5 DR-DQ haplotypes were handled as single units for association and clustering because linkage in the cohort was strong. To predict cytomegalovirus infection status, the study brought together high-throughput TCR immunosequencing, statistical association of individual TCRs with disease status, and machine learning. In addition to the first cohort of about 650 subjects, a separate validation cohort of 120 different subjects was used. Of the roughly 400 genotyped donors, approximately 83% fell in the genetic ancestry cluster associated with self-reported Caucasian donors. Among roughly 400 genotyped donors of the cohort, an average of about 240,000 unique TCR beta nucleotide sequences were sequenced per donor, roughly 18% of them non-productive.

The V end gives up 3 bases and the J end 2 bases, leaving 2 bases in the junction not matched to a gene. The CDR3 covers 16 residues, taking in both the cysteine and the phenylalanine. The DNA shown is the 48-base CDR3, in frame from base 1. From a lookup of the germline V gene, CDR1 and CDR2 are MGHRA and YSYEKL. General study outcomes and caveats: The 87-base-pair reads could not distinguish some IMGT-functional V segments, including TRBV6-2 and TRBV6-3, so those segments were excluded. This cohort had only TCR beta chains sequenced, and the lack of alpha or paired-chain data limited which features could be detected. Compared with equally common non-associated chains, HLA-associated TCR beta chains in a later analysis were more clonally expanded and had lower generation probabilities. Linkage disequilibrium might explain the correlated functional status among segregating V segments, but an unknown experimental factor could not be ruled out. Because counts were too low, about 18 rarely observed V segments, including chromosome 9 orphons, were excluded from the earlier analysis of some 590 of the donors. Most TCR sequences were observed very rarely across donors, whereas some public TCRs were present in many individuals. According to the authors, the approach could potentially be generalized to other disease states and immunological phenotypes. In an earlier analysis of around 600 of the donors, most TCR beta V segments were observed in productive rearrangements about 87% or about 30% of the time, broadly matching IMGT annotations. A cluster of highly shared sequence variants was judged likely to be a technical artifact of the sequencing pipeline. In a later analysis, several top co-occurrence clusters were reported to appear linked to parvovirus B19, influenza, CMV and Epstein-Barr virus. At a false discovery rate of 0.05, a later analysis linked 15,000 to 20,000 TCR beta sequences to specific HLA alleles. A few of the identified cytomegalovirus-associated TCR beta chains were confirmed in vitro to be specific for cytomegalovirus antigens. In the study, around 150 TCR beta chains were listed as associated with cytomegalovirus. Because some donors lacked HLA typing at each locus, the association tests relied only on the typed subset. Strong co-occurrence of HLA alleles, especially DR and DQ, made assigning TCR associations to individual alleles difficult. Immune exposure information for the cohort was limited to CMV serostatus. A further reported finding was that TCR beta sequences accurately predicted the HLA-A and HLA-B alleles for most subjects in the first cohort. In a later analysis, the rate of TCR association differed among HLA loci, with DRB1 alleles having the most associated TCRs and HLA-C alleles having the fewest. V-gene and J-gene trimming of TCR beta chains was associated with a missense DCLRE1C variant in a later genetic analysis, and the association was replicated in an independent cohort. According to a later analysis, most CMV-associated TCR beta chains appeared to be HLA-restricted, and the HLA associations seemed to be driven largely by CMV exposure. Cytomegalovirus status was reported to be diagnosed by the classifier with high specificity and sensitivity in both the original and validation cohorts. Roughly uniform sequencing depth across donors was assumed in presence/absence analyses, although this assumption may not hold. According to a later genetic analysis, donors in an Asian-associated ancestry cluster had fewer N-insertions in productive TCRs than the approximately 710-donor mean.

Libraries were made using the immunoSEQ multiplex PCR assay. The multiplex PCR relied on a mix of 60 forward primers for TCR Vbeta segments and 13 reverse primers for TCR Jbeta segments. The CDR3 region of rearranged TCR beta genes was amplified from genomic DNA by a multiplex PCR assay. Amplified TCR beta libraries were sequenced as 87-base-pair reads on the Illumina HiSeq System. As for the original processing: A later analysis tallied roughly 78 million unique TCR beta chains across the 600 to 700 repertoires, and approximately 9.9 million of those chains were shared by two or more donors. Raw reads were error-corrected and collapsed into unique sequences by a nearest-neighbor algorithm in which closely related sequences were merged to remove PCR and sequencing errors. To assign V, D and J gene segments, CDR3 sequences were aligned to IMGT reference sequences. For a sequence to be retained, a match of at least six nucleotides was required to both a V gene segment and a J gene segment. A rearrangement was called productive if the CDR3 had no stop codons and remained in frame with V and J, and every other rearrangement was called non-productive. CDR3 was defined according to IMGT convention as the region running from the second conserved V-encoded cysteine to the conserved J-encoded phenylalanine. The earlier analysis of a few hundred of the donors excluded sequences that lacked an unambiguous match to a single V gene segment. An earlier analysis of about 590 of the donors classified V segments as functional when productive rearrangements were above 56.7% and as segregating when the standard deviation between donors was above 5%. To diagnose cytomegalovirus status from the catalog of TCR beta chain sequences, a statistical classification framework was built. In a later analysis, V and J genes were assigned by comparing TCR nucleotide sequences against IMGT/GENE-DB human TR gene sequences. The TCRdist pipeline was used in a later analysis to assign CDR3 sequences and most-parsimonious VDJ recombination scenarios. In a later analysis, every TCR beta chain was defined by the combination of its CDR3 amino acid sequence and its V-gene family, and reads without a unique V-gene family were dropped. A later analysis removed 500 to 650 highly shared, low-generation-probability nucleotide sequences to deal with suspected cross-contamination and a sequencing artifact. For each public chain, a later analysis derived a clonal expansion index from normalized ranks of inferred template counts within each repertoire. Generation probabilities in a later analysis came from a VDJ recombination model fitted to out-of-frame rearrangements, and those results were checked against IGoR. In a later analysis, hypergeometric tests were used to score TCR-TCR, TCR-HLA and TCR-CMV co-occurrence, with a repertoire-size bias correction applied to TCR pairs. False discovery rates were estimated in a later analysis by permuting HLA or CMV assignments 20 times. A later analysis grouped co-occurring TCRs with DBSCAN, adding TCRdist sequence similarity when clustering within HLA-allele-positive subsets. For co-occurrence clustering, repertoires with fewer than 30,000 or more than 120,000 public chains were excluded, along with several repertoires with anomalous nucleotide sharing. TCRdb provides this immuneACCESS table in a form limited to in-frame rearrangements. Some clones are lacking; in checked studies, under half of them reflect an unresolved V gene, and why the rest are absent is not known. Clonal size and the V and J genes are those of that table, whereas D and trimming came from the DNA. The sample table holds 95,000 to 150,000 clones, of which approximately 80% were seen once. Around 3.5% of the sample is taken by the ten largest.

The sequence is built from TRBV4-1 and TRBJ2-3; 13 middle bases align to TRBD2. The TCR was taken from a human donor in good health. The sequenced sample was PBMCs. The DNA sequence is TGCGCCAGCAGCCAGGGGACTAGCGGGACCACAGATACGCAGTATTTT. Translation gives CASSQGTSGTTDTQYF.